This TCR beta chain was observed in a study of T-cell reconstitution after alpha-beta-depleted transplantation in children. Study results and caveats: Diversity of TCRbeta at day 60 was high in some patients, arising from surviving recipient T cells and thymic progenitors.

Preparing the TCRbeta library involved the use of unique molecular identifiers. TCRdb itself ran the PCR reads through MiXCR, one entry per CDR3 protein. This sample yields 450,000 to 600,000 distinct CDR3 sequences, of which under 12% are seen a single time; around 2% belongs to the top ten. This clonotype was counted only a few times. Antigen specificity is unknown. Trimming shortened V by 8 bases and J by 6 bases, and 8 bases separated the two germline ends. CDR3 size: 11 residues. This material consisted of PBMCs, taken before TCRalphabeta/CD19-depleted stem cell transplant. This TCR derives from a child aged 2 to 10 with inherited bone marrow failure, due to receive a stem cell transplant. This chain connects TRBV12-3 or TRBV12-4 to TRBJ1-3; D call uncertain. The CDR3 coding sequence is TGTGCCAGCCGGGGATCAAACACCATATATTTT. Translation gives CASRGSNTIYF.